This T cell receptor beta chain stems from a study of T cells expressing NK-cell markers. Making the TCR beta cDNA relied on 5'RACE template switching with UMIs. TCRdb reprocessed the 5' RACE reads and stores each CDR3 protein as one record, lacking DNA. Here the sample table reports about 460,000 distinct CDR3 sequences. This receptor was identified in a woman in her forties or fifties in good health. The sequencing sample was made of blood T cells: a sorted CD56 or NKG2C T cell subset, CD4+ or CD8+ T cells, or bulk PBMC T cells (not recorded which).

CDR3 in amino acids: CASSGSNSGNTIYF. J is TRBJ1-3 and V is TRBV18. Germline assignment: CDR1 KGHSH and CDR2 LQKENI. The CDR3 extends over 14 amino acids.